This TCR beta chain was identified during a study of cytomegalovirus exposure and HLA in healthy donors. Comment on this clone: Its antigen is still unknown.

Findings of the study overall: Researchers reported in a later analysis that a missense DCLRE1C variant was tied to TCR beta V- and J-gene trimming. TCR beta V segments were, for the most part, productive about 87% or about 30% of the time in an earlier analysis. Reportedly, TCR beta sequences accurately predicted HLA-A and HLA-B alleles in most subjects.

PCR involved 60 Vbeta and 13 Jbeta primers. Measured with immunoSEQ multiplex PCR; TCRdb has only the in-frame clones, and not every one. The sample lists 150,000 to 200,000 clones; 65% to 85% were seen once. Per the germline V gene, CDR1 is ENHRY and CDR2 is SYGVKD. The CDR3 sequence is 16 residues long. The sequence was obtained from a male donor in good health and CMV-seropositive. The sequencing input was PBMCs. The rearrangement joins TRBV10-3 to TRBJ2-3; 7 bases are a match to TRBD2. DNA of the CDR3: TGTGCGCACGCGAGCGGGGCCGGACTAGTTGCAGATACGCAGTATTTT. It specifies CAHASGAGLVADTQYF.